This TCR beta chain derives from a study of T-cell memory formation after mild COVID-19. Study conclusions and caveats: Contracting CD4+ clones were located mainly in CM and EM, and CD8+ clones in EMRA.

MiXCR was run by TCRdb on the 5' RACE reads, yielding one entry per CDR3 protein. Of 300,000 to 350,000 distinct CDR3 sequences in the sample, roughly an eighth are singletons; the top ten hold 20% to 25%. Germline CDR1 and CDR2: DFQATT and SNEGSKA (reference sequence). Between the trimmed V and J ends, which lost 7 bases and 3 bases, there was a span of 24 bases. The CDR3 spans 16 residues. For this clonotype: What it binds is not known.

The rearrangement uses TRBV20-1 and TRBJ1-1; maybe TRBD1 (6 bases). The sample was PBMCs or a T cell subset sorted from them (not recorded which). This TCR came from a man between 18 and 29 years old who had mild COVID-19 (a few samples of this study predate the infection). Cell type and time point are not known. For the CDR3, the DNA is TGCAGTGTAAGAGTGCAGCAGGGGAAAGGGTACACTGAAGCTTTCTTT. As protein: CSVRVQQGKGYTEAFF.